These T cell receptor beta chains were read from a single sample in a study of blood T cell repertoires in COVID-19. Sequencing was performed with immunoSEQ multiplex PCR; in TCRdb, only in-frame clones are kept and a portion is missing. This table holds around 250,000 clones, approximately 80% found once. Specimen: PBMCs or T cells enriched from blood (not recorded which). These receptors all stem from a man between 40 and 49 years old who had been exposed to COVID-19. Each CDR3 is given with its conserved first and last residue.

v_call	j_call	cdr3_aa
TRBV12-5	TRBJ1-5	CASGLVHEQHF
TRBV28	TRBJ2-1	CASSSTIAGGPGEQFF
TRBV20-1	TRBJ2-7	CSASGNSGRSSYEQYF
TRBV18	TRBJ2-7	CASSPFETSGFLEQYF
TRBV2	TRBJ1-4	CASREGLANEKLFF
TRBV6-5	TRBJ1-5	CASSLTPGRDQPQHF
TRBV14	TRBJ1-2	CASSQARAGGYTF
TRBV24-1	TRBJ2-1	CATRGAGVVNEQFF
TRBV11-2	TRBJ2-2	CASSLTPGLAGTGAGELFF
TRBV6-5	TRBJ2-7	CASSLQGSSYEQYF
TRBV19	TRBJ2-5	CASGGAGGSQETQYF
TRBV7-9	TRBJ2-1	CASSHRPGEPSYNEQFF
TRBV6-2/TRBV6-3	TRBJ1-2	CASRPPTGLYGYTF
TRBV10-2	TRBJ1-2	CASSEGGGAGGYTF
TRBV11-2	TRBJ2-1	CASSSAGGARGDEQFF
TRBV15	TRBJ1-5	CATSTRLGGSNQPQHF
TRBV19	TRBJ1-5	CASSLPPGQRGNQPQHF
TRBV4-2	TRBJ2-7	CASSKTAPPDEQYF
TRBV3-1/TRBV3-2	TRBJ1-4	CASSGTATNEKLFF
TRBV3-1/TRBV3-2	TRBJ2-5	CASSLGEETQYF
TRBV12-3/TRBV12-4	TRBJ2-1	CASSLVLFEQFF
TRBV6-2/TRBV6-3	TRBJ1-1	CASSSNTEAFF
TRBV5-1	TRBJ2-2	CASSRGQNTGELFF
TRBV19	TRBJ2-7	CASSIDGSSTYEQYF
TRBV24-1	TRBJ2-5	CATSDYRDRGYQETQYF
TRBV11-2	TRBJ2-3	CASSLRLDSAQYF
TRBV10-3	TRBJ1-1	CAIRYQQGNTEAFF
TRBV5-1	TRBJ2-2	CASSQGLTNTGELFF
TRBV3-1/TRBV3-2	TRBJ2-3	CASSQVRLSTDTQYF
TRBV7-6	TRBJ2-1	CASSPLMASGRVHEQFF
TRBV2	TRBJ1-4	CASIFWTEANGKLFF
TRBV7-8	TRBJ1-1	CASSLVSGGADTEAFF
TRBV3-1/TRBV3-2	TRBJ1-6	CASSQEGTGHSPLHF
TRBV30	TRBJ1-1	CAWSVRSQAFF
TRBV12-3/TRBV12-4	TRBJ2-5	CASSLGGVETQYF
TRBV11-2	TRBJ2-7	CASSLARGPYEQYF
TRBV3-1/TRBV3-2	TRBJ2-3	CASSRGLGYTQYF
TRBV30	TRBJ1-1	CWGGRGVNTEAFF
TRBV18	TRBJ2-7	CASSPKDNSYEQYF
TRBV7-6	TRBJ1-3	CASSLLLSGNTIYF
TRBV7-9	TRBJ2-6	CASSSQGTGANVLTF